These T cell receptor beta chains were read from a single sample in a study of cytomegalovirus exposure and HLA in healthy donors. Measured with immunoSEQ multiplex PCR; TCRdb has only the in-frame clones, and not every one. The profile shows 65,000 to 85,000 clones, over 65% of them singletons. Sequencing input: PBMCs. Source of these receptors: a man aged 50 to 59 in good health and CMV-seropositive. CDR3s leave out the opening cysteine and the closing phenylalanine or tryptophan. A D gene is named only where the DNA matches it firmly.

TRBV27,TRBD1,ASSGTGSDTQY
TRBV25-1,TRBD1,ASSEWGEGAVQPQH
TRBV7-9,TRBD2,ASSQRTSGIFTGELF
TRBV7-6,NA,ASSLAAAGTLSSLGEQY
TRBV30,TRBD1,AWSTGQGSSPLH
TRBV5-1,NA,ASSSGMETQY
TRBV6-5,NA,ASQLSTGSYGYT
TRBV30,NA,AWREGESVLYEQY
TRBV5-6,NA,ASSLAVRNTEAF
TRBV25-1,NA,ASIQHTEAF
TRBV7-9,NA,ASSPWTDYNEQF
TRBV7-8,TRBD1,ASSLYGAGGNTEAF
TRBV5-1,NA,ASSLWGPDRTKNIQY
TRBV5-6,TRBD2,ASSLGGLADSVDEQF
TRBV18,NA,ASQITMYTNQETQY
TRBV28,NA,ASSPPSREKLF
TRBV11-3,NA,ASSERDRTTYEQY
TRBV9,TRBD2,ASSGLAGGNYNEQF
TRBV30,NA,AWALSGETNEQF
TRBV2,NA,ASSDGIRETQY
TRBV12-5,NA,ASGLGEGNTGELF
TRBV9,TRBD2,ASSAGTSGITDTQY
TRBV29-1,NA,SVLTGAIYEQY
TRBV11-2,NA,ASSYERSGNTIY
TRBV5-6,NA,ASSLEAYYEQY
TRBV7-2,NA,ASSLGTPYEQY
TRBV7-8,TRBD1,ASSSGTGDNQPQH
TRBV15,TRBD2,ATSRGELAGGETQY
TRBV5-8,NA,ASSPQINTEAF
TRBV19,TRBD2,ASRGSGRYFNYEQY
TRBV4-2,TRBD2,ASSPQGGAGTDTQY
TRBV18,TRBD2,ASSPEAGGGGIQY
TRBV21-1,NA,ASSKGRRPNTEAF
TRBV6-5,NA,ASSYDAGSDNEQF
TRBV2,TRBD1,ASITTGIYEQY
TRBV14,TRBD1,ASSLWTGKSGANGLT
TRBV11-3,TRBD1,ASSQGQGADTEAF
TRBV9,TRBD2,ASSVGGLAGGRDYEQY
TRBV27,TRBD1,ASSLDSDRFYGYT
TRBV9,NA,ASSAVNQPQH
TRBV2,NA,AISGRGGPYEQY
TRBV19,NA,ASSAANYGYT
TRBV7-2,NA,ASSWRGPWSYEQY
TRBV5-1,TRBD2,ASSLGGLASNTGELF
TRBV6-5,NA,ASSGSGALEEQY